Listed below are T cell receptor beta chains from one sample, sequenced in a study of metastatic and nonmetastatic thyroid tumors. Using MiXCR, TCRdb reanalyzed the PCR reads. The sample records 20,000 to 30,000 clones, approximately 13% being singletons. Sequencing was done on a sample of blood. The source is a female donor with papillary thyroid cancer or a benign thyroid nodule (not recorded which). Some clones in this sample may be carry-over from other donors' samples. Both conserved end residues are part of each CDR3. D genes are given only for firm matches. A clone size is listed for some rows: how often the clone was seen (once, few, many), or a class if it is expanded.

CDR3aa: CASSLGDPTYNEQFF
CDR3nt: TGTGCCAGCAGCTTGGGGGACCCCACCTACAATGAGCAGTTCTTC
d_gene: -
len: 15
j_gene: TRBJ2-1
abundance: medium-sized
v_gene: TRBV11-1

CDR3aa: CSASRGFGQPQHF
CDR3nt: TGCAGTGCTAGCAGGGGATTCGGTCAGCCCCAGCATTTT
d_gene: -
len: 13
j_gene: TRBJ1-5
abundance: many
v_gene: TRBV20-1

CDR3aa: CASSFGEIGYTF
CDR3nt: TGTGCCAGCAGCTTTGGAGAGATTGGCTACACCTTC
d_gene: -
len: 12
j_gene: TRBJ1-2
abundance: -
v_gene: TRBV11-2

CDR3aa: CASSIRTSGNNEQFF
CDR3nt: TGTGCCAGTAGTATAAGGACTAGCGGGAACAATGAGCAGTTCTTC
d_gene: TRBD2
len: 15
j_gene: TRBJ2-1
abundance: many
v_gene: TRBV19

CDR3aa: CSANSPPLSGRYEQYF
CDR3nt: TGCAGTGCTAACTCACCCCCTCTTAGCGGGAGGTACGAGCAGTACTTC
d_gene: TRBD2
len: 16
j_gene: TRBJ2-7
abundance: -
v_gene: TRBV20-1

CDR3aa: CSFPARTGDSNEQFF
CDR3nt: TGCAGCTTCCCCGCCCGAACGGGAGACTCGAATGAGCAGTTCTTC
d_gene: -
len: 15
j_gene: TRBJ2-1
abundance: many
v_gene: TRBV29-1

CDR3aa: CSVGVGNTEAFF
CDR3nt: TGCAGCGTTGGCGTCGGGAACACTGAAGCTTTCTTT
d_gene: -
len: 12
j_gene: TRBJ1-1
abundance: many
v_gene: TRBV29-1

CDR3aa: CASSLEISRDNEQFF
CDR3nt: TGTGCCAGCAGCTTGGAAATTTCACGAGACAATGAGCAGTTCTTC
d_gene: -
len: 15
j_gene: TRBJ2-1
abundance: -
v_gene: TRBV5-6

CDR3aa: CASSSPERETDTQYF
CDR3nt: TGTGCCAGCAGCTCCCCCGAGCGGGAGACAGATACGCAGTATTTT
d_gene: TRBD2
len: 15
j_gene: TRBJ2-3
abundance: many
v_gene: TRBV5-4

CDR3aa: CASSSGVTGRLSEQYF
CDR3nt: TGTGCCAGCTCATCGGGGGTGACGGGGCGACTCAGCGAGCAGTACTTC
d_gene: -
len: 16
j_gene: TRBJ2-7
abundance: many
v_gene: TRBV19

CDR3aa: CSARDGAFLREQYF
CDR3nt: TGCAGTGCTAGAGATGGGGCTTTTCTTAGGGAGCAGTACTTC
d_gene: -
len: 14
j_gene: TRBJ2-7
abundance: medium-sized
v_gene: TRBV20-1

CDR3aa: CSVEWGTEAFF
CDR3nt: TGCAGCGTTGAATGGGGGACTGAAGCTTTCTTT
d_gene: -
len: 11
j_gene: TRBJ1-1
abundance: many
v_gene: TRBV29-1

CDR3aa: CASSGLSGRTNTGELFF
CDR3nt: TGTGCCAGCAGTGGACTTAGCGGGAGAACGAACACCGGGGAGCTGTTTTTT
d_gene: TRBD2
len: 17
j_gene: TRBJ2-2
abundance: many
v_gene: TRBV6-1

CDR3aa: CASRPGTGSVGFHF
CDR3nt: TGTGCCAGCAGGCCCGGGACAGGGTCCGTCGGTTTCCACTTT
d_gene: TRBD1
len: 14
j_gene: TRBJ1-6
abundance: many
v_gene: TRBV3-1

CDR3aa: CASSLGTGNQPQHF
CDR3nt: TGTGCCAGCAGCTTAGGGACGGGGAATCAGCCCCAGCATTTT
d_gene: -
len: 14
j_gene: TRBJ1-5
abundance: many
v_gene: TRBV7-8

CDR3aa: CATRTEAGELFF
CDR3nt: TGTGCCACCCGCACGGAAGCCGGGGAGCTGTTTTTT
d_gene: -
len: 12
j_gene: TRBJ2-2
abundance: many
v_gene: TRBV24-1

CDR3aa: CAISLGFRDEIQYF
CDR3nt: TGTGCCATCAGCCTTGGCTTCAGGGATGAAATCCAGTACTTC
d_gene: -
len: 14
j_gene: TRBJ2-4
abundance: -
v_gene: TRBV10-3

CDR3aa: CASSESRGLGTEAFF
CDR3nt: TGCGCCAGCAGTGAGTCGAGGGGGCTGGGGACTGAAGCTTTCTTT
d_gene: TRBD1
len: 15
j_gene: TRBJ1-1
abundance: many
v_gene: TRBV10-1

CDR3aa: CASSPQVGTGGGEQYF
CDR3nt: TGTGCCAGCAGTCCCCAGGTCGGGACAGGGGGGGGCGAGCAGTACTTC
d_gene: TRBD1
len: 16
j_gene: TRBJ2-7
abundance: -
v_gene: TRBV6-1

CDR3aa: CASSIMGRKNTEAFF
CDR3nt: TGTGCCAGTAGTATCATGGGCAGGAAGAACACTGAAGCTTTCTTT
d_gene: -
len: 15
j_gene: TRBJ1-1
abundance: many
v_gene: TRBV19

CDR3aa: CASSLPGSSGNTIYF
CDR3nt: TGTGCCAGCAGCCTCCCGGGCTCCTCTGGAAACACCATATATTTT
d_gene: -
len: 15
j_gene: TRBJ1-3
abundance: many
v_gene: TRBV5-6

CDR3aa: CASSPGLQGRTGELFF
CDR3nt: TGTGCCAGCTCACCAGGATTACAGGGAAGAACCGGGGAGCTGTTTTTT
d_gene: -
len: 16
j_gene: TRBJ2-2
abundance: many
v_gene: TRBV18

CDR3aa: CAWRTSGSIETQYF
CDR3nt: TGTGCCTGGCGGACTAGCGGGAGTATCGAGACCCAGTACTTC
d_gene: TRBD2
len: 14
j_gene: TRBJ2-5
abundance: many
v_gene: TRBV30

CDR3aa: CASSPRRGLGTDTQYF
CDR3nt: TGTGCCAGCAGCCCCCGTAGGGGGCTAGGCACAGATACGCAGTATTTT
d_gene: TRBD1
len: 16
j_gene: TRBJ2-3
abundance: many
v_gene: TRBV7-2

CDR3aa: CASSQGWPSVSYEQYF
CDR3nt: TGTGCCAGCAGCCAAGGATGGCCTAGCGTGTCCTACGAGCAGTACTTC
d_gene: -
len: 16
j_gene: TRBJ2-7
abundance: once
v_gene: TRBV4-2

CDR3aa: CASRPRQGARETQYF
CDR3nt: TGTGCCAGCAGACCTAGACAGGGGGCGCGGGAGACCCAGTACTTC
d_gene: TRBD1
len: 15
j_gene: TRBJ2-5
abundance: few
v_gene: TRBV2

CDR3aa: CSARVQNRGLRNSPLHF
CDR3nt: TGCAGTGCTAGAGTTCAAAACAGGGGCCTGAGGAATTCACCCCTCCACTTT
d_gene: TRBD1
len: 17
j_gene: TRBJ1-6
abundance: many
v_gene: TRBV20-1

CDR3aa: CASRGGGGGNTIYF
CDR3nt: TGTGCCAGCAGAGGGGGCGGAGGTGGAAACACCATATATTTT
d_gene: TRBD1
len: 14
j_gene: TRBJ1-3
abundance: many
v_gene: TRBV28

CDR3aa: CSARRGLSNQPQHF
CDR3nt: TGCAGTGCTAGGAGAGGTTTGAGCAATCAGCCCCAGCATTTT
d_gene: -
len: 14
j_gene: TRBJ1-5
abundance: many
v_gene: TRBV20-1

CDR3aa: CASSLAPGDTQYF
CDR3nt: TGCGCCAGCAGCTTGGCCCCAGGAGATACGCAGTATTTT
d_gene: -
len: 13
j_gene: TRBJ2-3
abundance: -
v_gene: TRBV5-1

CDR3aa: CASTDPTGPGANVLTF
CDR3nt: TGTGCCAGCACCGACCCCACTGGGCCTGGGGCCAACGTCCTGACTTTC
d_gene: -
len: 16
j_gene: TRBJ2-6
abundance: -
v_gene: TRBV5-4

CDR3aa: CASSDSGLGDEQYF
CDR3nt: TGTGCCAGCAGTGACAGCGGGTTGGGGGACGAGCAGTACTTC
d_gene: -
len: 14
j_gene: TRBJ2-7
abundance: many
v_gene: TRBV6-4

CDR3aa: CASSASGSYNEQFF
CDR3nt: TGTGCCAGCAGTGCTAGCGGATCTTACAATGAGCAGTTCTTC
d_gene: TRBD2
len: 14
j_gene: TRBJ2-1
abundance: many
v_gene: TRBV2

CDR3aa: CASSQGGPRDTQYF
CDR3nt: TGTGCCAGCAGCCAAGGGGGCCCCAGAGATACGCAGTATTTT
d_gene: -
len: 14
j_gene: TRBJ2-3
abundance: many
v_gene: TRBV3-1

CDR3aa: CASSLLAVYEQYF
CDR3nt: TGTGCCAGCAGCTTACTGGCAGTCTACGAGCAGTACTTC
d_gene: -
len: 13
j_gene: TRBJ2-7
abundance: -
v_gene: TRBV11-2

CDR3aa: CASSLYNEQFF
CDR3nt: TGTGCCAGCAGCCTTTACAATGAGCAGTTCTTC
d_gene: -
len: 11
j_gene: TRBJ2-1
abundance: many
v_gene: TRBV5-6

CDR3aa: CASSIVGGQPQHF
CDR3nt: TGTGCCAGTAGTATAGTGGGCGGTCAGCCCCAGCATTTT
d_gene: -
len: 13
j_gene: TRBJ1-5
abundance: many
v_gene: TRBV19

CDR3aa: CASSRLAVSYNEQFF
CDR3nt: TGTGCCAGCAGTCGACTAGCGGTCTCCTACAATGAGCAGTTCTTC
d_gene: TRBD2
len: 15
j_gene: TRBJ2-1
abundance: many
v_gene: TRBV2

CDR3aa: CASSTTTGSQPQHF
CDR3nt: TGTGCCAGTAGTACCACTACAGGGAGCCAGCCCCAGCATTTT
d_gene: -
len: 14
j_gene: TRBJ1-5
abundance: many
v_gene: TRBV19

CDR3aa: CAVSEGGEDEQFF
CDR3nt: TGTGCCGTCAGTGAGGGGGGCGAGGATGAGCAGTTCTTC
d_gene: -
len: 13
j_gene: TRBJ2-1
abundance: many
v_gene: TRBV24-1

CDR3aa: CASSYGREGDTQYF
CDR3nt: TGTGCCAGCAGTTACGGACGGGAGGGAGATACGCAGTATTTT
d_gene: TRBD2
len: 14
j_gene: TRBJ2-3
abundance: many
v_gene: TRBV6-5

CDR3aa: CASSLASGGLNEQFF
CDR3nt: TGTGCCAGCAGCTTAGCTAGCGGGGGGCTGAATGAGCAGTTCTTC
d_gene: TRBD2
len: 15
j_gene: TRBJ2-1
abundance: -
v_gene: TRBV11-1

CDR3aa: CASRPGQATNEKLFF
CDR3nt: TGTGCCAGCAGGCCGGGACAAGCAACTAATGAAAAACTGTTTTTT
d_gene: -
len: 15
j_gene: TRBJ1-4
abundance: many
v_gene: TRBV6-2/TRBV6-3

CDR3aa: CASSRPGYEQFF
CDR3nt: TGTGCCAGCAGCCGCCCCGGTTACGAGCAGTTCTTC
d_gene: -
len: 12
j_gene: TRBJ2-1
abundance: many
v_gene: TRBV7-2

CDR3aa: CASSLIGSFNEQFF
CDR3nt: TGTGCCAGCAGTTTAATCGGGAGTTTTAATGAGCAGTTCTTC
d_gene: -
len: 14
j_gene: TRBJ2-1
abundance: many
v_gene: TRBV12-3/TRBV12-4

CDR3aa: CATSRINRGEAFF
CDR3nt: TGTGCCACCAGCAGAATAAACAGGGGAGAAGCTTTCTTT
d_gene: TRBD1
len: 13
j_gene: TRBJ1-1
abundance: many
v_gene: TRBV15

CDR3aa: CASSPRAGTASTYEQYF
CDR3nt: TGTGCCAGCAGCCCTCGAGCCGGGACGGCGTCGACCTACGAGCAGTACTTC
d_gene: -
len: 17
j_gene: TRBJ2-7
abundance: medium-sized
v_gene: TRBV7-2

CDR3aa: CASSPLGGQGFNGELFF
CDR3nt: TGTGCCAGCAGCCCCCTCGGTGGACAGGGCTTTAACGGGGAGCTGTTTTTT
d_gene: TRBD1
len: 17
j_gene: TRBJ2-2
abundance: many
v_gene: TRBV5-6

CDR3aa: CASSPPENTEAFF
CDR3nt: TGTGCCAGCTCACCTCCAGAGAACACTGAAGCTTTCTTT
d_gene: -
len: 13
j_gene: TRBJ1-1
abundance: many
v_gene: TRBV18

CDR3aa: CASRENGFTEAFF
CDR3nt: TGTGCCAGCAGGGAAAATGGTTTTACTGAAGCTTTCTTT
d_gene: -
len: 13
j_gene: TRBJ1-1
abundance: many
v_gene: TRBV27

CDR3aa: CASISTSGSYNEQFF
CDR3nt: TGTGCCAGCATCTCGACTAGCGGGAGCTACAATGAGCAGTTCTTC
d_gene: TRBD2
len: 15
j_gene: TRBJ2-1
abundance: many
v_gene: TRBV2